This T cell receptor beta chain appears in the sequencing data of a study of T cell repertoires in cytomegalovirus infection. Study-level background: CMV infection and matching HLA type were both indicated by public TCR beta signatures.

Study results and caveats: The ex vivo response showed dominance by HLA-C-restricted CMV-specific TCR beta clonotypes.

This clonotype was recorded a few times. Its specificity is not known. MiXCR, applied by TCRdb to the reads, yields one record per CDR3 protein. The sample holds around 340,000 distinct CDR3 sequences, almost 30% seen once. Germline V lookup: CDR1 SNHLY, CDR2 FYNNEI. Between the trimmed V and J ends, which lost 10 bases and 4 bases, there was a span of 21 bases. The CDR3 consists of 15 residues. This chain connects TRBV2 to TRBJ2-3; possible D gene TRBD2, 6 bases. Sequenced here: cultured PBMCs, sampled from culture after CMV antigen stimulation. This clonotype originated in a human donor in good health (CMV status not recorded). Some clones in this sample may be carry-over from other donors' samples. Written as DNA, the CDR3 is TGTGCCACCCCCCGGGGTAGCGGATGGGCAGATACGCAGTATTTT. This gives the protein CATPRGSGWADTQYF.